The rows below give T cell receptor beta chains drawn from one sample of a study of blood T cell repertoires in COVID-19. Method: immunoSEQ multiplex PCR; TCRdb's copy keeps in-frame clones and lacks some. The repertoire holds 15,000 to 20,000 clones, about nine tenths seen once, with approximately 5% in the top ten. The sample consisted of PBMCs or T cells enriched from blood (not recorded which). These receptors were taken from a woman aged 25 to 39 who had recovered from COVID-19. Each CDR3 is given with its conserved first and last residue. Fields, in order: clone size, J gene, V gene, D gene, CDR3 protein, CDR3 DNA. The D gene is left open where the match is weak. Clone size is stated in some rows and not others, as once, few, many or a class when expanded.

. | TRBJ2-3 | TRBV7-3 | . | CASSLEGRGTDTQYF | TGTGCCAGCAGCTTAGAGGGAAGGGGCACAGATACGCAGTATTTT
. | TRBJ2-7 | TRBV9 | . | CASTPSGAPTHEQYF | TGTGCCAGCACCCCGAGTGGGGCCCCCACCCACGAGCAGTACTTC
once | TRBJ2-1 | TRBV14 | . | CASSQDPNTGYNEQFF | TGTGCCAGCAGCCAAGATCCTAACACAGGGTACAATGAGCAGTTCTTC
. | TRBJ1-2 | TRBV6-1 | TRBD1 | CASTPFGQGAGGYTF | TGTGCCAGCACCCCGTTTGGGCAGGGGGCTGGTGGCTACACCTTC
. | TRBJ2-5 | TRBV7-3 | TRBD1 | CASSLNTGGQETQYF | TGTGCCAGCAGCCTCAACACAGGGGGTCAAGAGACCCAGTACTTC
. | TRBJ2-2 | TRBV4-3 | TRBD1 | CASSQRGTGVGDTGELFF | TGCGCCAGCAGCCAAAGGGGTACAGGGGTTGGGGACACCGGGGAGCTGTTTTTT
. | TRBJ2-7 | TRBV7-2 | . | CASSLDLQGKYEQYF | TGTGCCAGCAGCTTAGATTTGCAGGGGAAGTACGAGCAGTACTTC
. | TRBJ1-1 | TRBV27 | . | CASSTVEDTEAFF | TGTGCCAGCAGTACCGTAGAGGACACTGAAGCTTTCTTT
. | TRBJ2-2 | TRBV6-5 | . | CASSYFSGGTGELFF | TGTGCCAGCAGTTACTTTTCCGGGGGCACCGGGGAGCTGTTTTTT
. | TRBJ2-1 | TRBV18 | TRBD1 | CASSPPEGASYNEQFF | TGTGCCAGCTCACCTCCCGAGGGGGCCTCCTACAATGAGCAGTTCTTC
. | TRBJ1-4 | TRBV2 | . | CASSIRLNEKLFF | TGTGCCAGCTCCATCAGACTAAATGAAAAACTGTTTTTT
. | TRBJ1-3 | TRBV10-3 | . | CAISAFLSGGPPGNTIYF | TGTGCCATCAGCGCTTTCCTTTCGGGCGGGCCTCCAGGAAACACCATATATTTT
. | TRBJ2-1 | TRBV19 | . | CASSIGPGGINEQFF | TGTGCCAGTAGTATAGGCCCAGGAGGAATCAATGAGCAGTTCTTC
. | TRBJ1-1 | TRBV14 | . | CASSPQGRATEAFF | TGTGCCAGCAGCCCCCAGGGCAGGGCCACTGAAGCTTTCTTT
. | TRBJ1-6 | TRBV30 | . | CAWSRSSLGGHNSPLHF | TGTGCCTGGAGTAGGTCTAGTTTGGGGGGGCATAATTCACCCCTCCACTTT
. | TRBJ1-3 | TRBV11-2 | TRBD1 | CASSPPRDRGPGNTIYF | TGTGCCAGCAGCCCCCCTCGGGACAGGGGCCCTGGAAACACCATATATTTT
. | TRBJ1-1 | TRBV6-4 | TRBD1 | CASSFDGTGNTEAFF | TGTGCCAGCAGTTTCGACGGGACAGGGAACACTGAAGCTTTCTTT
once | TRBJ2-1 | TRBV3-1/TRBV3-2 | TRBD1 | CASSLTYRDRVMNEQFF | TGTGCCAGCAGCCTCACATACCGGGACAGGGTTATGAATGAGCAGTTCTTC
. | TRBJ1-2 | TRBV28 | . | CASQGTNYGYTF | TGTGCCTCCCAGGGGACTAACTATGGCTACACCTTC
. | TRBJ1-1 | TRBV25-1 | TRBD1 | CASSENRGLTRAEAFF | TGTGCCAGCAGTGAAAACAGGGGGCTAACGCGCGCTGAAGCTTTCTTT
. | TRBJ1-2 | TRBV5-4 | . | CASSAPRAGYTF | TGTGCCAGCAGCGCCCCCAGGGCTGGCTACACCTTC
. | TRBJ1-1 | TRBV2 | . | CASRSVLNTEAFF | TGTGCCAGCAGGTCCGTCTTGAACACTGAAGCTTTCTTT
. | TRBJ2-5 | TRBV24-1 | TRBD1 | CATSETTGGETQYF | TGTGCCACCAGTGAAACGACAGGGGGCGAGACCCAGTACTTC
. | TRBJ1-5 | TRBV6-2/TRBV6-3 | TRBD1 | CASSSYYLPGQGIYQPQHF | TGTGCCAGCAGTTCTTATTATTTACCGGGACAGGGTATCTATCAGCCCCAGCATTTT
once | TRBJ1-3 | TRBV19 | . | CASSIYGISFHF | TGTGCCAGTAGTATCTACGGGATCTCGTTCCATTTT
. | TRBJ1-5 | TRBV19 | . | CASAEAGLSNQPQHF | TGTGCCAGTGCGGAGGCAGGCCTTAGCAATCAGCCCCAGCATTTT
few | TRBJ1-4 | TRBV5-1 | . | CASSLGPTLELFF | TGCGCCAGCAGCTTGGGCCCGACTTTGGAACTGTTTTTT
. | TRBJ1-6 | TRBV3-1/TRBV3-2 | . | CASSQDLHSPLHF | TGTGCCAGCAGCCAAGATCTACATTCACCCCTCCACTTT
. | TRBJ2-1 | TRBV4-3 | . | CASSPGDYRNEQFF | TGCGCCAGCAGCCCAGGGGACTACCGAAATGAGCAGTTCTTC
. | TRBJ1-2 | TRBV9 | TRBD1 | CASSGGTGGYGYTF | TGTGCCAGCAGCGGGGGGACAGGGGGCTATGGCTACACCTTC
. | TRBJ2-1 | TRBV19 | . | CASSGLNLNEQFF | TGTGCCAGTAGTGGACTCAACCTCAATGAGCAGTTCTTC
. | TRBJ1-1 | TRBV24-1 | TRBD1 | CATSDGTGAEAFF | TGTGCCACCAGTGATGGGACAGGGGCTGAAGCTTTCTTT
few | TRBJ1-3 | TRBV28 | . | CASSLRTTGNTIYF | TGTGCCAGCAGTTTGAGGACAACTGGAAACACCATATATTTT
. | TRBJ2-1 | TRBV11-3 | TRBD1 | CASSLPGQGRRQFF | TGTGCCAGCAGCTTACCGGGACAGGGGCGTCGGCAGTTCTTC
. | TRBJ1-5 | TRBV28 | . | CASRTVAQPQHF | TGTGCCAGCAGGACAGTGGCTCAGCCCCAGCATTTT
. | TRBJ1-1 | TRBV12-3/TRBV12-4 | . | CASSLRAEGGAFF | TGTGCCAGCAGTTTGAGGGCCGAAGGGGGTGCTTTCTTT
. | TRBJ2-2 | TRBV11-1 | TRBD1 | CASTPSGQGARELFF | TGTGCCAGCACCCCCTCCGGACAGGGGGCCAGGGAGCTGTTTTTT
. | TRBJ2-3 | TRBV7-2 | . | CASSLLGGPHTDTQYF | TGTGCCAGCAGCTTGCTCGGGGGGCCCCACACAGATACGCAGTATTTT
. | TRBJ1-2 | TRBV6-7 | TRBD1 | CASRRDRGNYGYTF | TGTGCCAGCAGAAGGGACAGGGGGAACTATGGCTACACCTTC
. | TRBJ2-1 | TRBV2 | . | CASSGDFYNEQFF | TGTGCCAGCAGTGGGGACTTCTACAATGAGCAGTTCTTC
. | TRBJ1-3 | TRBV3-1/TRBV3-2 | . | CASSPPAGVLGNTIYF | TGTGCCAGCAGCCCCCCCGCAGGGGTCCTTGGAAACACCATATATTTT
. | TRBJ2-7 | TRBV3-1/TRBV3-2 | . | CASQDLYEQYF | TGTGCCAGCCAGGATCTCTACGAGCAGTACTTC
. | TRBJ1-6 | TRBV3-1/TRBV3-2 | TRBD1 | CASSRTGGNSPLHF | TGTGCCAGCAGCCGTACAGGGGGGAATTCACCCCTCCACTTT
. | TRBJ2-7 | TRBV6-2/TRBV6-3 | TRBD1 | CASSTIGQGDEQYF | TGTGCCAGCAGTACAATAGGACAGGGGGACGAGCAGTACTTC